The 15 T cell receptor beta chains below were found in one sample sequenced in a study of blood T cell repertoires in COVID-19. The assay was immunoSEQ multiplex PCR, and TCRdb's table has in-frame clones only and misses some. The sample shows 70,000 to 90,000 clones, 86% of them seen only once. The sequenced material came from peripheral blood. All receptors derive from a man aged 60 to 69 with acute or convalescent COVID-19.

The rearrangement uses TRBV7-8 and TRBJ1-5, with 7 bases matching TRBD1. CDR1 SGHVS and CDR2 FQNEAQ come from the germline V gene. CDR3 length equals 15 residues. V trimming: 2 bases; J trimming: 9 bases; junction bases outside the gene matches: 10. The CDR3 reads CASSLTQGLERPQHF. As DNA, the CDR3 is TGTGCCAGCAGCTTAACACAGGGGCTTGAGCGGCCCCAGCATTTT.

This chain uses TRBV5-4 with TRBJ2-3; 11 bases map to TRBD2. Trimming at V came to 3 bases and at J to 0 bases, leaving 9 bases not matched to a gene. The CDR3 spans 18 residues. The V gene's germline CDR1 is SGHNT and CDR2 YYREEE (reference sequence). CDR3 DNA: TGTGCCAGCAGCTCCAGAATACTAGCGGGGGAGAGCACAGATACGCAGTATTTT. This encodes CASSSRILAGESTDTQYF. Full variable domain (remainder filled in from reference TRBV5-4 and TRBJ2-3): ETGVTQSPTHLIKTRGQQVTLRCSSQSGHNTVSWYQQALGQGPQFIFQYYREEENGRGNFPPRFSGLQFPNYSSELNVNALELDDSALYLCASSSRILAGESTDTQYFGPGTRLTVL.

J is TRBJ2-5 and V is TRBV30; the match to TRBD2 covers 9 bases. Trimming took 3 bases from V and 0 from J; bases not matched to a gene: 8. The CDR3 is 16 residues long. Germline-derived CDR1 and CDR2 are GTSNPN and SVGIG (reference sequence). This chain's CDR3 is CAWSQLRGGYQETQYF. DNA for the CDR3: TGTGCCTGGAGCCAACTGCGGGGGGGGTACCAAGAGACCCAGTACTTC.

The CDR3 loop reads CASSLNTDTQYF. The CDR3 nucleotides read TGTGCCAGCAGCCTTAATACAGATACGCAGTATTTT. The J gene is TRBJ2-3, the V gene TRBV5-4; D is unclear. The CDR3 loop spans 12 amino acids. Trimming removed 4 bases at V and 3 bases at J, with 6 bases between. Germline CDR1 SGHNT, CDR2 YYREEE (reference sequence). Full variable domain (remainder filled in from reference TRBV5-4 and TRBJ2-3): ETGVTQSPTHLIKTRGQQVTLRCSSQSGHNTVSWYQQALGQGPQFIFQYYREEENGRGNFPPRFSGLQFPNYSSELNVNALELDDSALYLCASSLNTDTQYFGPGTRLTVL.

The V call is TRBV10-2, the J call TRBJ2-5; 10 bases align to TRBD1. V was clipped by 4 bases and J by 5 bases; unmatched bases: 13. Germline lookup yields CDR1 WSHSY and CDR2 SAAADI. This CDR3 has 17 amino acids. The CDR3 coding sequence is TGCGCCAGCAGTGTCAGGACTAGGACAGGGGGTTACGAGACCCAGTACTTC. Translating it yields CASSVRTRTGGYETQYF.

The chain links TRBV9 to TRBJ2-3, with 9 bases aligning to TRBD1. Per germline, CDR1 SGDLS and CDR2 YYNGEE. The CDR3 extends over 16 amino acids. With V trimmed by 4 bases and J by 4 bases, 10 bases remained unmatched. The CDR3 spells CASSPRGGQGADTQYF. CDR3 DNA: TGTGCCAGCAGCCCTCGTGGGGGACAGGGAGCAGATACGCAGTATTTT.

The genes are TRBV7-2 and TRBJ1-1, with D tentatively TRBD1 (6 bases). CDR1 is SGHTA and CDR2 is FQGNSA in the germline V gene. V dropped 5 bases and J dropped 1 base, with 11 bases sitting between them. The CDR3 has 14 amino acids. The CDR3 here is CASSLQGPNTEAFF. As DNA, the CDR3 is TGTGCCAGCAGCCTACAGGGACCGAACACTGAAGCTTTCTTT.

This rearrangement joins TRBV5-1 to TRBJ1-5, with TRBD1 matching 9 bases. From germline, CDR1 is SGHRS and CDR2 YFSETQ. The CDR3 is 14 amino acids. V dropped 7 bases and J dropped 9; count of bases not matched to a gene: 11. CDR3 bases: TGCGCCAGCTACAGGGGGCGCCGGTATCTGCCCCAGCATTTT. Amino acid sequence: CASYRGRRYLPQHF.

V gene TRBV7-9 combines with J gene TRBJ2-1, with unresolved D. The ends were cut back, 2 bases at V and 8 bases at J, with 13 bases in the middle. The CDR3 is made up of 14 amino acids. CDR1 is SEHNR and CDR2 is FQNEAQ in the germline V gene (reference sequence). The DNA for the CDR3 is TGTGCCAGCAGCTTAAGCGCGAGTGTCCATGAGCAGTTCTTC. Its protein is CASSLSASVHEQFF.

CDR3 protein: CASSLGGRGRWYGYTF. For the CDR3, the DNA is TGCGCCAGCAGCTTGGGCGGCAGGGGGAGGTGGTATGGCTACACCTTC. The gene calls are TRBV5-1 and TRBJ1-2; 7 bases line up with TRBD1. Germline assignment: CDR1 SGHRS and CDR2 YFSETQ. V shed 0 bases, J shed 5 bases, and the junction held 10 bases outside the gene matches. This CDR3 spans 16 amino acids.

In DNA, the CDR3 is TGTGCCAGCAGCTTGTATTCAGCGAACACCGGGGAGCTGTTTTTT. Translating it yields CASSLYSANTGELFF. The V call is TRBV11-2, the J call TRBJ2-2; D is ambiguous. Germline CDR1 reads SGHAT; CDR2 reads FQNNGV. Trimming stripped 3 bases from V and 0 bases from J, with 8 bases between. CDR3 size: 15 residues. Complete variable domain (other parts from reference TRBV11-2 and TRBJ2-2): EAGVAQSPRYKIIEKRQSVAFWCNPISGHATLYWYQQILGQGPKLLIQFQNNGVVDDSQLPKDRFSAERLKGVDSTLKIQPAKLEDSAVYLCASSLYSANTGELFFGEGSRLTVL.

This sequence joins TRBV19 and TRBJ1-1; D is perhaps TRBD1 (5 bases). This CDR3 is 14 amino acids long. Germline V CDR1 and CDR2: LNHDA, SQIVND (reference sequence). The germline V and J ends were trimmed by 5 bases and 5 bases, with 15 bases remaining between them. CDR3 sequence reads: CASSRGGERTEAFF. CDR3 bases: TGTGCCAGTAGTCGGGGGGGGGAACGGACTGAAGCTTTCTTT.

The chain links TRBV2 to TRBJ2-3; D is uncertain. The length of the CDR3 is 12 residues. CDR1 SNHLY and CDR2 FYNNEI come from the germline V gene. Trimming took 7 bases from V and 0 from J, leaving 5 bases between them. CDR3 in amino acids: CASTLSTDTQYF. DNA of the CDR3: TGTGCCAGCACGTTGAGCACAGATACGCAGTATTTT.

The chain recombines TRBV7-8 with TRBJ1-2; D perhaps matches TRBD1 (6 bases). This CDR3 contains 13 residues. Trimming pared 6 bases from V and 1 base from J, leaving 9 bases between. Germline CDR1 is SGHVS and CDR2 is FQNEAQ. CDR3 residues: CASSVQGNYGYTF. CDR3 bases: TGTGCCAGCAGTGTACAGGGTAACTATGGCTACACCTTC.

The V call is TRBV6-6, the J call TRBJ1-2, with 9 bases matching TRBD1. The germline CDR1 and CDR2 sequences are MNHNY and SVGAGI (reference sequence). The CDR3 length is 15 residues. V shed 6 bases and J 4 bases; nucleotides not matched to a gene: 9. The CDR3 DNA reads TGTGCCAGCAGCTCAGACAGGGGGATAGGCTATGGCTACACCTTC. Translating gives CASSSDRGIGYGYTF.